The rows below give T cell receptor beta chains drawn from one sample of a study of identical twins. TCRdb re-derived calls from the 5' RACE reads in MiXCR, one entry per CDR3 protein. This sample yields about 220,000 distinct CDR3 sequences, of which around 10% are seen a single time; 5% to 6.5% belongs to the top ten. Sequencing used memory (CD45RO+) T cells sorted from blood. All receptors derive from a woman aged 18-35 years in good health. The CDR3 runs from the conserved cysteine through the conserved F or W. D genes are given only for firm matches. Expanded clones are given a class, and other clones once, few, many or no size at all.

V gene	J gene	clone size	D gene	CDR3 DNA	CDR3 protein
TRBV12-3/TRBV12-4	TRBJ2-1	many	.	TGTGCCAGCAGTTTATGGGGGGACCCCGTCAATGAGCAGTTCTTC	CASSLWGDPVNEQFF
TRBV4-2	TRBJ2-3	few	TRBD2	TGTGCCAGCAGCCAACTACCCGGGACTAGCCTCAGCACAGATACGCAGTATTTT	CASSQLPGTSLSTDTQYF
TRBV5-1	TRBJ1-5	.	.	TGCGCCAGCAGCTTTGGGGGGAGGAATCAGCCCCAGCATTTT	CASSFGGRNQPQHF
TRBV3-1	TRBJ2-5	few	.	TGTGCCAGCAGCCCGTACAGTACAGGGATGGGAGAGACCCAGTACTTC	CASSPYSTGMGETQYF
TRBV3-1	TRBJ1-1	.	.	TGTGCCAGCAGCCAAGATAATACTGAAGCTTTCTTT	CASSQDNTEAFF
TRBV24-1	TRBJ1-3	.	.	TGTGCCACCAGTGATGGCGAAAACACCATATATTTT	CATSDGENTIYF
TRBV5-1	TRBJ2-7	few	.	TGCGCCAGCGGGGAGGGACAGTTTAACGACGAGCAGTACTTC	CASGEGQFNDEQYF
TRBV25-1	TRBJ2-3	.	.	TGTGCCAGCAGTGGACAAAAGGAGGACAGGCGGGGAGATACGCAGTATTTT	CASSGQKEDRRGDTQYF
TRBV5-4	TRBJ2-5	few	TRBD2	TGTGCCAGCAGCTGGACTAGCGGGGCGGTTATGGAGACCCAGTACTTC	CASSWTSGAVMETQYF
TRBV12-3/TRBV12-4	TRBJ2-1	many	.	TGTGCCAGCAGTTTAGGGGGCCGGAGTGAGCAGTTCTTC	CASSLGGRSEQFF
TRBV11-2	TRBJ2-3	.	.	TGTGCCAGCACCTCGGGGGACAGAGGCACAGATACGCAGTATTTT	CASTSGDRGTDTQYF
TRBV7-2	TRBJ1-5	.	.	TGTGCCAGCAGCTTTGTGCGGGACGGCAATCAGCCCCAGCATTTT	CASSFVRDGNQPQHF
TRBV6-1	TRBJ2-3	many	.	TGTGCCAGCAGCGATCACGTTACCAGCACAGATACGCAGTATTTT	CASSDHVTSTDTQYF
TRBV20-1	TRBJ2-5	.	.	TGCAGTGCTACTCGGGACTTGGGTGGTCAGACCCAGTACTTC	CSATRDLGGQTQYF
TRBV20-1	TRBJ2-1	few	TRBD2	TGCAGTGCTAGTTGGGGACTAGCGGCCGATGAGCAGTTCTTC	CSASWGLAADEQFF
TRBV20-1	TRBJ2-1	.	.	TGCAGTGCCAGGGGTCTAGCGGCATACTACAATGAGCAGTTCTTC	CSARGLAAYYNEQFF
TRBV25-1	TRBJ2-7	.	TRBD2	TGTGCCAGCAGTGTGACTAGCGGCTACGAGCAGTACTTC	CASSVTSGYEQYF
TRBV29-1	TRBJ2-5	many	.	TGCAGCGTCCGAATAGATAGACCCCAGTACTTC	CSVRIDRPQYF
TRBV7-9	TRBJ2-1	few	.	TGTGCCAGCATACGCGGAGCTGGGTCCTACAATGAGCAGTTCTTC	CASIRGAGSYNEQFF
TRBV7-9	TRBJ2-7	.	.	TGTGCCAGCAGCGCTCCCACCCGGAGGGGCTACGAGCAGTACTTC	CASSAPTRRGYEQYF
TRBV12-3/TRBV12-4	TRBJ2-1	.	TRBD2	TGTGCCAGCAGTTCCGGTCTGAGCGGGGATGAGCAGTTCTTC	CASSSGLSGDEQFF
TRBV7-2	TRBJ1-1	.	TRBD1	TGTGCCAGCAGAAGGGACAGGGATATAACTGAAGCTTTCTTT	CASRRDRDITEAFF
TRBV5-1	TRBJ1-2	many	.	TGCGCCAGCAGCCCAGGAGGATATAGGGGAATCTATGGCTACACCTTC	CASSPGGYRGIYGYTF
TRBV12-3/TRBV12-4	TRBJ1-1	few	.	TGTGCCAGCAGTTTAGGGGGCTCGGGCACTGAAGCTTTCTTT	CASSLGGSGTEAFF
TRBV5-1	TRBJ1-4	once	.	TGCGCCAGCAGCTTGGAAACCGGGACGGATGAAAAACTGTTTTTT	CASSLETGTDEKLFF
TRBV10-3	TRBJ1-2	few	.	TGTGCCATCAGTGAGTCGAACCCGGGTTTCAGTGGCTACACCTTC	CAISESNPGFSGYTF
TRBV15	TRBJ2-5	few	TRBD1	TGTGCCACCAGCAGAGGGACAGGGGGGTACCAAGAGACCCAGTACTTC	CATSRGTGGYQETQYF
TRBV5-8	TRBJ2-3	.	TRBD2	TGTGCCAGCAGCCGAACTAGCGGGAGTGGGGATACGCAGTATTTT	CASSRTSGSGDTQYF
TRBV14	TRBJ1-6	many	.	TGTGCCAGCAGCCAAGTTCTTCAAGGCTCACCCCTCCACTTT	CASSQVLQGSPLHF
TRBV11-2	TRBJ2-4	.	TRBD1	TGTGCCAGCAGTTCTACCGACAGGGTGAACATTCAGTACTTC	CASSSTDRVNIQYF
TRBV29-1	TRBJ2-7	.	.	TGCAGCGTTGATGGGGATAGGTACGAGCAGTACTTC	CSVDGDRYEQYF
TRBV12-3/TRBV12-4	TRBJ2-1	many	.	TGTGCCAGCAGTTTATCCCGGACAGGCGGGGGTGAGCAGTTCTTC	CASSLSRTGGGEQFF
TRBV18	TRBJ1-2	.	.	TGTGCCAGCTCACTAGAGACAGATCCCTATGGCTACACCTTC	CASSLETDPYGYTF
TRBV6-5	TRBJ2-3	.	TRBD2	TGTGCCAGCAGTTACTGGGCTAGCGGGGGCGCAGATACGCAGTATTTT	CASSYWASGGADTQYF
TRBV12-3/TRBV12-4	TRBJ2-2	many	.	TGTGCCAGTTGGGACACTTTAAACACCGGGGAGCTGTTTTTT	CASWDTLNTGELFF
TRBV6-1	TRBJ2-7	.	TRBD2	TGTGCCAGCAGCGAGAAGTCGGGGGGATCTTACGAGCAGTACTTC	CASSEKSGGSYEQYF
TRBV5-6	TRBJ1-1	.	.	TGTGCCAGCAGCTTGATGCGGACGAGCGGCGACACTGAAGCTTTCTTT	CASSLMRTSGDTEAFF
TRBV18	TRBJ2-7	.	TRBD1	TGTGCCAGCTCCCGTGACAGGGACAGCGAGCAGTACTTC	CASSRDRDSEQYF
TRBV2	TRBJ2-1	many	.	TGTGCCAGTAAAGCGGGGAGGGGGAATGAGCAGTTCTTC	CASKAGRGNEQFF
TRBV20-1	TRBJ1-1	many	TRBD1	TGCAGTGCTGTACGGACAGGGGGCGGCGGCACTGAAGCTTTCTTT	CSAVRTGGGGTEAFF
TRBV9	TRBJ2-7	.	.	TGTGCCAGCAGCGTTGGACTTCTCTCTGGCGAGCAGTACTTC	CASSVGLLSGEQYF
TRBV20-1	TRBJ1-1	many	TRBD1	TGCAGTGCTAGAGGGAAGACAGGGTCTAGCCGGAACACTGAAGCTTTCTTT	CSARGKTGSSRNTEAFF
TRBV6-1	TRBJ1-2	many	TRBD1	TGTGCCAACGGACCGGGACAGGGGGCAGGTGGCTACACCTTC	CANGPGQGAGGYTF
TRBV18	TRBJ2-4	few	.	TGTGCCAGCTCACCGGACAGCCAGAAAAACATTCAGTACTTC	CASSPDSQKNIQYF
TRBV6-1	TRBJ2-2	.	.	TGTGCCAGCAGCATACCCGGCGCGGGGGAGCTGTTTTTT	CASSIPGAGELFF
TRBV6-2/TRBV6-3	TRBJ2-6	.	.	TGTGCCAGCAGTTACCCTGCCCTCTCTGGGGCCAACGTCCTGACTTTC	CASSYPALSGANVLTF
TRBV4-2	TRBJ1-4	few	.	TGTGCCAGCAGCTGGGTGATAACTAATGAAAAACTGTTTTTT	CASSWVITNEKLFF